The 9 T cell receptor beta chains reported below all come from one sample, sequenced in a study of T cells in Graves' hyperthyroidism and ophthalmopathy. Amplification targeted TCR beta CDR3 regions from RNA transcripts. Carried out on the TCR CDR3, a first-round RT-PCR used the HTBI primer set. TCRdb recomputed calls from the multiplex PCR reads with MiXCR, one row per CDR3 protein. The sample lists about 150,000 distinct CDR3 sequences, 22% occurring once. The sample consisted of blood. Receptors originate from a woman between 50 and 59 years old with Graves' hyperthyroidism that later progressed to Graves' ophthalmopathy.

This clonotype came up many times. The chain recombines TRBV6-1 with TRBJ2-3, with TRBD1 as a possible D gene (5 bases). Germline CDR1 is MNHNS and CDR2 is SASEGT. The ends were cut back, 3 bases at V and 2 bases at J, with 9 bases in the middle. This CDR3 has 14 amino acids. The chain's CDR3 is CASSEQGDTDTQYF. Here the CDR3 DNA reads TGTGCCAGCAGTGAGCAGGGTGACACAGATACGCAGTATTTT.

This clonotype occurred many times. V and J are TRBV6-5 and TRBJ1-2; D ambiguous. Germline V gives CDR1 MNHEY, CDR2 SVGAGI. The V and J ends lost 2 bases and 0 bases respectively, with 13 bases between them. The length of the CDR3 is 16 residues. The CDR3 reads CASSYRRLVANYGYTF. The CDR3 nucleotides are TGTGCCAGCAGTTACCGGAGACTTGTGGCTAACTATGGCTACACCTTC.

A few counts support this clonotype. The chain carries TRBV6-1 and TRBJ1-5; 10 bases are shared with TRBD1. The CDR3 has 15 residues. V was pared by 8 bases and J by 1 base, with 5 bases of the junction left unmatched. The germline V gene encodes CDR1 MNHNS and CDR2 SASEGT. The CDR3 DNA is TGTGCCAGCGGCGTGACAGGGGGCAGCAATCAGCCCCAGCATTTT. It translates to CASGVTGGSNQPQHF.

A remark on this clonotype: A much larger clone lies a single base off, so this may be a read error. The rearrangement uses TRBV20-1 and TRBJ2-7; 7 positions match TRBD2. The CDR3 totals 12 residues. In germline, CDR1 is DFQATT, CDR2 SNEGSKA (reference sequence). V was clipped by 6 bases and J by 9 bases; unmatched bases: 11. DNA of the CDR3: TGCAGTGCCGCACCGACTGGCGGGAGGCAGTACTTC. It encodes CSAAPTGGRQYF.

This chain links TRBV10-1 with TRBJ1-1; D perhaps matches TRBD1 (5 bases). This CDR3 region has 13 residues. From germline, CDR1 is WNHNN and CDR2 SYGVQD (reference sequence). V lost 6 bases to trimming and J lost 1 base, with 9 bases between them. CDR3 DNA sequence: TGCGCCAGCAGCCCGAGGGGGAACACTGAAGCTTTCTTT. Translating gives CASSPRGNTEAFF.

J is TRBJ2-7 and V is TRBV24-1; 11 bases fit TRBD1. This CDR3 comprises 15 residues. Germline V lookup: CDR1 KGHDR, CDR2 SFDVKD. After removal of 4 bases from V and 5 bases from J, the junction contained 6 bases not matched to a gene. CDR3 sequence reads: CATSEAGTGGNEQYF. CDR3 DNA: TGTGCCACCAGTGAGGCCGGGACAGGGGGTAACGAGCAGTACTTC.

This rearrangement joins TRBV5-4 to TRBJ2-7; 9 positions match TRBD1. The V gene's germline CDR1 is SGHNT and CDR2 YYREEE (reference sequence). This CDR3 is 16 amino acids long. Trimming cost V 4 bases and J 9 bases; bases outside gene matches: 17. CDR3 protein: CASSPGLTGGYSVQYF. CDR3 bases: TGTGCCAGCAGCCCTGGTCTGACAGGGGGGTATTCCGTGCAGTACTTC.

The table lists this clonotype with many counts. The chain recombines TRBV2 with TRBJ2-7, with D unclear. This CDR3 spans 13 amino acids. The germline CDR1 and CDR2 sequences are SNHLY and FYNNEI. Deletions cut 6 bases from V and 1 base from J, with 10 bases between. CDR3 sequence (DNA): TGTGCCAGCAGGAGAGAGTTATCCTACGAGCAGTACTTC. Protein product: CASRRELSYEQYF.

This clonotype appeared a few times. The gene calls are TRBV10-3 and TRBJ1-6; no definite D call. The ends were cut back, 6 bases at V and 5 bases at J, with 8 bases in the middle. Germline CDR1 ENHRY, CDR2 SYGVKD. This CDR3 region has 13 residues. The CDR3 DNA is TGTGCCATCAGATACACCGATAATTCACCCCTCCACTTT. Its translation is CAIRYTDNSPLHF.